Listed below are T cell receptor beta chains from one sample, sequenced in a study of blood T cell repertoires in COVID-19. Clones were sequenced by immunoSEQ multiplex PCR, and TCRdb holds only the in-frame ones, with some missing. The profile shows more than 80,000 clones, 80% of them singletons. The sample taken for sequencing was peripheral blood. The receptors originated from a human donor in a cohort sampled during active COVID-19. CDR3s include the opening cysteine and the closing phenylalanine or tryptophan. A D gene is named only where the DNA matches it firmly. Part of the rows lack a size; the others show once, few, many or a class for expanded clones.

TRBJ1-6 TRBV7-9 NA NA TGTGCCAGCAGCTTAGGAGGTTCGGGGAATTCACCCCTCCACTTT CASSLGGSGNSPLHF
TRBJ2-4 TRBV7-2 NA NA TGTGCCAGCAGCCCTGGACTAGCCAAAAACATTCAGTACTTC CASSPGLAKNIQYF
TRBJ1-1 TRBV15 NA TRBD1 TGTGCCACCAGCAGAGATCGAGGGGACAGGGAGGTCACTGAAGCTTTCTTT CATSRDRGDREVTEAFF
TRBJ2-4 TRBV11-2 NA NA TGTGCCAGCAGCCCGGCAGGGTTTTGGGAAAACATTCAGTACTTC CASSPAGFWENIQYF
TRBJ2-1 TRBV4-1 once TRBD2 TGCGCCAGCAGCCAAGTCAAACTAGCGGGGGAGTACAATGAGCAGTTCTTC CASSQVKLAGEYNEQFF
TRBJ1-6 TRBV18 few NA TGTGCCAGCTCACCATTTGATAGGACAGATAATTCACCCCTCCACTTT CASSPFDRTDNSPLHF
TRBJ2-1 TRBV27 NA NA TGTGCCAGCAGCTTTCAGGGGAGCTCCTACAATGAGCAGTTCTTC CASSFQGSSYNEQFF
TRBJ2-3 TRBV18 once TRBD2 TGTGCCAGCTCACCACTACTAGCGGGGAGCACAGATACGCAGTATTTT CASSPLLAGSTDTQYF
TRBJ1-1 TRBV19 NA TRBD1 TGTGCCAGTAGTACTCCGACAGGGCTTGGGAACACTGAAGCTTTCTTT CASSTPTGLGNTEAFF
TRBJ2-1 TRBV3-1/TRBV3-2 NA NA TGTGCCAGCAGCCAAGAGGGTCGTGCTAGCTCCTACAATGAGCAGTTCTTC CASSQEGRASSYNEQFF
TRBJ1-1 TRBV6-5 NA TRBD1 TGTGCCAGCAGTTTGAACCATCAGGGGGCACTCACTGAAGCTTTCTTT CASSLNHQGALTEAFF
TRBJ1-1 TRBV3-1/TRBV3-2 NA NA TGTGCCAGCAGCCACACGGGGGACACTGAAGCTTTCTTT CASSHTGDTEAFF
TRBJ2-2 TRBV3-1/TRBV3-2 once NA TGTGCCAGCAGTCCATGGCAGGGCACCGGGGAGCTGTTTTTT CASSPWQGTGELFF
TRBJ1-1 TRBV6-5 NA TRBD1 TGTGCCAGCAGCCCGACAGGGGGCCGCACTGAAGCTTTCTTT CASSPTGGRTEAFF
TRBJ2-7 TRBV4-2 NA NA TGTGCCAGCAGCCCTCTTGGAGGGTTGTACGAGCAGTACTTC CASSPLGGLYEQYF
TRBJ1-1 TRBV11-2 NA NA TGTGCCAGCAGCCGGATACAGGGGAACACTGAAGCTTTCTTT CASSRIQGNTEAFF
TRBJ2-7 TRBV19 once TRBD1 TGTGCCAGTAGCGGACAGGACTTATACGAGCAGTACTTC CASSGQDLYEQYF
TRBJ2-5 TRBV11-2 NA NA TGTGCCAGCAGCGGGGGGGAGACCCAGTACTTC CASSGGETQYF
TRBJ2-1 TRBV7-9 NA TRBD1 TGTGCCAGCAGCTTAGCCGAGGGGACAGGGATTAAGGAATGGGATGAGCAGTTCTTC CASSLAEGTGIKEWDEQFF
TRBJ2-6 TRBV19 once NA TGTGCCAGTCTCGACACAGCTCGTCCTGGGGCCAACGTCCTGACTTTC CASLDTARPGANVLTF
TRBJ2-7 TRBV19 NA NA TGTGCCAGTAGTATGGGGGCCTCCGAGCAGTACTTC CASSMGASEQYF
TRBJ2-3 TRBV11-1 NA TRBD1 TGTGCCAGCAGCTCCGGGACAGCTACAGATACGCAGTATTTT CASSSGTATDTQYF
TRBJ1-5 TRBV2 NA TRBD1 TGTGCCAGCAGTGAACAGGGGGCAGGCAATCAGCCCCAGCATTTT CASSEQGAGNQPQHF
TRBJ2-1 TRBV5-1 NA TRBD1 TGCGCCAGCAGCTTGGGGAGGACAGGGGCGAATGAGCAGTTCTTC CASSLGRTGANEQFF
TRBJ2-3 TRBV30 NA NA TGTGCCTGGGGACCGAGCACAGATACGCAGTATTTT CAWGPSTDTQYF
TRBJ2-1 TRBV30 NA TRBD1 TGTGCCTGGACGGAAAGGGGACAGGACCGGGATGAGCAGTTCTTC CAWTERGQDRDEQFF
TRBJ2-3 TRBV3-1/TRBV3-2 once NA TGTGCCAGCAGCCGTCGACTTGTTACAGATACGCAGTATTTT CASSRRLVTDTQYF
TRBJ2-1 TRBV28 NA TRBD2 TGTGCCAGCAGTTTACCCGGGACTAGGAATGAGCAGTTCTTC CASSLPGTRNEQFF
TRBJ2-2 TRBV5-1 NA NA TGCGCCAGCAGCTTGGCGGAGGAGAACACCGGGGAGCTGTTTTTT CASSLAEENTGELFF
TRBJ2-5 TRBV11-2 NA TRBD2 TGTGCCAGCAGCCCTAGCGGGGGGGCCCTAGAGACCCAGTACTTC CASSPSGGALETQYF
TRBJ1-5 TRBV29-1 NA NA TGCAGCGTTGCGGTAGGGCGCGGGGGACAGCCCCAGCATTTT CSVAVGRGGQPQHF
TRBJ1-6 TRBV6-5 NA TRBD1 TGTGCCAGCAGGAAGGACAGGGTCCATAATTCACCCCTCCACTTT CASRKDRVHNSPLHF
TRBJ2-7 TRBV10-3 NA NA TGTGCCATCAGTGGAACGGGAAGCTCCTACGAGCAGTACTTC CAISGTGSSYEQYF
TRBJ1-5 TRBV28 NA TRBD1 TGTGCCAGCAGTTTTGACAGGGTAAGGTATCAGCCCCAGCATTTT CASSFDRVRYQPQHF
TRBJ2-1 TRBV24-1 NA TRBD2 TGTGCCACCAGTGATACTAGCGCAATTTACAATGAGCAGTTCTTC CATSDTSAIYNEQFF
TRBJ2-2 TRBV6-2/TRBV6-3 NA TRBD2 TGTGCCAGCAGTTACTCTGGGCTAGCGGGTCGAACCGGGGAGCTGTTTTTT CASSYSGLAGRTGELFF
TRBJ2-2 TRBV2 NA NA TGTGCCAGCCGCGGGGTCCTGAACACCGGGGAGCTGTTTTTT CASRGVLNTGELFF
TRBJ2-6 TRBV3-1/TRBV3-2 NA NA TGTGCCAGCAGCCATCGGACAGCGAGCTCTGGGGCCAACGTCCTGACTTTC CASSHRTASSGANVLTF
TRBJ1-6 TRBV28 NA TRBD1 TGTGCCAGCAGTTTTTCGCAGGGGGCTTCTAGTTCACCCCTCCACTTT CASSFSQGASSSPLHF
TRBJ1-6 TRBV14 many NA TGTGCCAGCAGCCCACCGGGACACACTTTTGGTTCACCCCTCCACTTT CASSPPGHTFGSPLHF
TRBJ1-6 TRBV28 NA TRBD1 TGTGCCAGCAGTGCGGACAGGTATAGGACACCCCTCCACTTT CASSADRYRTPLHF
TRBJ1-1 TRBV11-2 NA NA TGTGCCAGCAGCTTAGATAGAGGCGGGGCGCAATCCTACAGAACTGAAGCTTTCTTT CASSLDRGGAQSYRTEAFF
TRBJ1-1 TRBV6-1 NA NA TGTGCCAGCAGTGAGCAAGGGGGTTCCAACACTGAAGCTTTCTTT CASSEQGGSNTEAFF
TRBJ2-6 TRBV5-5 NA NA TGTGCCAGCAGCTTCCGGGACTTTCCCTTAGAAGGGGCCAACGTCCTGACTTTC CASSFRDFPLEGANVLTF
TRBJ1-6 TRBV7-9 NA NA TGTGCCAGCAGCTTATATAAGGACAGCGGTTCACCCCTCCACTTT CASSLYKDSGSPLHF